A selection of T cell receptor beta chains follows, all from one sample in a study of blood T cell repertoires in COVID-19. Clones were read by immunoSEQ multiplex PCR, and TCRdb kept only the in-frame ones, dropping some. In the table there are about 120,000 clones, more than 75% of which are singletons. The sample taken for sequencing was peripheral blood. Receptors were obtained from a woman aged 65 to 85 with acute or convalescent COVID-19. Each CDR3 is given without its conserved first and last residue. The order of the fields is J gene, V gene, CDR3 protein.

>TRBJ1-3|TRBV7-6
ASSLGSSGNTIY
>TRBJ2-7|TRBV11-2
ASSLGGSDIPY
>TRBJ2-5|TRBV11-2
ASSSSRGVQETQY
>TRBJ1-2|TRBV2
ASWIQLRTSNNYGYT
>TRBJ1-2|TRBV27
ASSTAPQVYGYT
>TRBJ2-2|TRBV24-1
ATSDRGGNTGELF
>TRBJ1-2|TRBV5-6
ASIRQGGGYGYT
>TRBJ1-5|TRBV12-3/TRBV12-4
ASSSGQAQH
>TRBJ1-1|TRBV11-3
ASSQGRRGYAF
>TRBJ2-7|TRBV11-3
ASSLEGKGASNYEQY
>TRBJ2-1|TRBV6-2/TRBV6-3
ASSIQRGVSNEQF
>TRBJ1-2|TRBV5-6
ASSLTGVEGYT
>TRBJ1-2|TRBV6-5
ATFGDIVVGWGYT
>TRBJ1-3|TRBV6-1
ASSERGGPGNTIY
>TRBJ2-5|TRBV18
ASSPRLQETQY
>TRBJ2-7|TRBV6-8
ASSCGLLVPGQWGYEQY
>TRBJ2-1|TRBV6-6
ASSPQLPGGLEQF
>TRBJ2-5|TRBV5-4
ASSSGQGVAGGGGQETQY
>TRBJ1-3|TRBV7-3
ASSSTAGPGNTIY
>TRBJ2-7|TRBV7-7
ASSLVRRGNGDRVETYEQY
>TRBJ1-2|TRBV30
AWSREEPYGYT
>TRBJ1-3|TRBV7-2
ASSHQTGPGNTIY
>TRBJ2-7|TRBV7-9
ASSLEGWGGSYEQY
>TRBJ2-3|TRBV5-1
ASRGGGSTDTQY
>TRBJ2-5|TRBV6-1
ASRATGTWSETQY
>TRBJ1-6|TRBV5-6
ASSWGTSSSYNSPLH
>TRBJ2-7|TRBV7-9
ASSVAGLAGGSYEQY
>TRBJ2-2|TRBV18
ASSPNSNTGELF
>TRBJ1-1|TRBV7-2
ASSLVEDTEAF
>TRBJ2-3|TRBV4-2
ASSREGQASTDTQY
>TRBJ2-3|TRBV5-1
ASSRESSGGSTDTQY
>TRBJ2-1|TRBV5-8
ASSLETGTQPSYNEQF
>TRBJ2-5|TRBV24-1
ATSDLRERGGQETQY
>TRBJ2-2|TRBV7-8
ASSPVRTANTGELF
>TRBJ1-2|TRBV27
ASSSSLQRQGYT
>TRBJ2-1|TRBV19
ASSRGGLGNEQF
>TRBJ1-2|TRBV28
ASSGGEPTDYGYT
>TRBJ1-6|TRBV3-1/TRBV3-2
ASSQVQVGSPLH
>TRBJ1-4|TRBV7-9
ASSPPMFPEKLF
>TRBJ1-2|TRBV2
ASSPREGVIRGYT
>TRBJ2-4|TRBV6-5
ASSPGGVGNIQY
>TRBJ2-7|TRBV7-2
ASSLGQVGEQY
>TRBJ1-2|TRBV28
ASSTWTGSNGYT
>TRBJ1-1|TRBV10-1
ASSDMGHPNTEAF
>TRBJ1-6|TRBV5-1
ASSLTPYNSPLH
>TRBJ2-5|TRBV5-1
ASSLTGQQETQY
>TRBJ2-1|TRBV15
ATSGARDTYNEQF
>TRBJ1-5|TRBV4-1
ASSQGGFDYSNQPQH
>TRBJ2-4|TRBV18
ASSPDGPGGKNIQY
>TRBJ2-7|TRBV7-2
ASSASGGDSYEQY
>TRBJ1-1|TRBV12-3/TRBV12-4
ASRQGRVSEAF
>TRBJ1-2|TRBV7-8
ASSLPGQGVYGYT
>TRBJ2-7|TRBV5-4
ASSPGGSGASYEQY
>TRBJ1-6|TRBV2
ASSELGTGNSPLH
>TRBJ1-4|TRBV10-1
ASSPRERNEKLF
>TRBJ1-6|TRBV12-3/TRBV12-4
ASTLSYNSPLH
>TRBJ2-7|TRBV12-1
ASRRPLGYEQY
>TRBJ1-5|TRBV28
ASSLQDQPQH